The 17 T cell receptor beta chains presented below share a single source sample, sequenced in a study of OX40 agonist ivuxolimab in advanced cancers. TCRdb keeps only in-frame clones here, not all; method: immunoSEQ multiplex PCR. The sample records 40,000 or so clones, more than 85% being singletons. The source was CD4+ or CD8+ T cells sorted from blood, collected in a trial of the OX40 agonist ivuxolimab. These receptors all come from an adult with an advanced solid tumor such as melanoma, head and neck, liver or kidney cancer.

The CDR3 DNA follows: TGTGCCACCCTCGGGGGGAAACAAGAGACCCAGTACTTC. Residues: CATLGGKQETQYF. J is TRBJ2-5 and V is TRBV2; 7 nucleotides line up with TRBD2. J gave up 2 bases and V 10 bases, and 7 bases lay outside the gene matches. Germline V gene sequence: CDR1 SNHLY, CDR2 FYNNEI. This CDR3 has 13 amino acids.

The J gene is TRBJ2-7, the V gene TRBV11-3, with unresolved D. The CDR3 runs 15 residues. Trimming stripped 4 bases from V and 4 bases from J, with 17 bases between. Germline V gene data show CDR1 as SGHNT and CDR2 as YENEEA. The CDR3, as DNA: TGTGCCAGCAGCTCCCCCGTTGGAATTCGTTACGAGCAGTACTTC. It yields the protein CASSSPVGIRYEQYF.

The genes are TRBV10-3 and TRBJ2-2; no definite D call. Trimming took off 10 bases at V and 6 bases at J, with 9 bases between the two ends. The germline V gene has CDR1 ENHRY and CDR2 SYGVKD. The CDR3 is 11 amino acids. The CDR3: CASLYAGELFF. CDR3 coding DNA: TGTGCCAGCCTTTACGCCGGGGAGCTGTTTTTT.

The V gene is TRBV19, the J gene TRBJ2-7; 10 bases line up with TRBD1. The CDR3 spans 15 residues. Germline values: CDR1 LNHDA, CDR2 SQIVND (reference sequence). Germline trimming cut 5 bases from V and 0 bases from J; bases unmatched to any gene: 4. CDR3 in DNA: TGTGCCAGTAGTTACGGACAGGGGGACTCCTACGAGCAGTACTTC. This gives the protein CASSYGQGDSYEQYF.

For the CDR3, the DNA is TGCGCCAGCAGCTGGAGCTCGGGAGAGAGTGGGAATGAGCAGTTCTTC. Translation gives CASSWSSGESGNEQFF. This chain connects TRBV4-1 to TRBJ2-1, with a weak D call TRBD2 (6 bases). This CDR3 region has 16 residues. Germline V gives CDR1 MGHRA, CDR2 YSYEKL. The V and J ends lost 5 bases and 7 bases respectively, with 21 bases between them.

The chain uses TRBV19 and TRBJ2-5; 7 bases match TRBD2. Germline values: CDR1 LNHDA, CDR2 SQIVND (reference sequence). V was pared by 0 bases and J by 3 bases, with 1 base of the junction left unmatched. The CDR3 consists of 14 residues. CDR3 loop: CASSIEAGEETQYF. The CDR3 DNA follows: TGTGCCAGTAGTATAGAGGCGGGAGAAGAGACCCAGTACTTC.

DNA of the CDR3: TGTGCCAGCAGCCCGACAGGCGGGGATGGCTACACCTTC. Amino acid sequence: CASSPTGGDGYTF. The chain is built from TRBV14 and TRBJ1-2; possibly TRBD1 for D (6 bases). The germline V gene encodes CDR1 SGHDN and CDR2 FVKESK. The CDR3 has 13 amino acids. The V end was cut by 4 bases, the J end by 6 bases, with 12 bases between.

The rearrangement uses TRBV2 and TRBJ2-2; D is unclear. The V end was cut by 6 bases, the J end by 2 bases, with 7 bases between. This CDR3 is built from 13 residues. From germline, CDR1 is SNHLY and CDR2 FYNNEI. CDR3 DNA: TGTGCCAGCAGGACCATTAACACCGGGGAGCTGTTTTTT. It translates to CASRTINTGELFF.

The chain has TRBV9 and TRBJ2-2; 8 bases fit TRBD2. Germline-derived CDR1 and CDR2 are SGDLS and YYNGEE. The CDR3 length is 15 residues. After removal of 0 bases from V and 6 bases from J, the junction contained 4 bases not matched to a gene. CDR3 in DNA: TGTGCCAGCAGCGTAGGGACTAGCCGGCCCGGGGAGCTGTTTTTT. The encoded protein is CASSVGTSRPGELFF.

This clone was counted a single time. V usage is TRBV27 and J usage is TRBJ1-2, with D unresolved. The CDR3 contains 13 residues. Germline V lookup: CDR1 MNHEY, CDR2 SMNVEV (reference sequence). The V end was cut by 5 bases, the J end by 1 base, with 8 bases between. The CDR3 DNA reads TGTGCCAGCAGTCCCCAGAGTAACTATGGCTACACCTTC. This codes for CASSPQSNYGYTF.

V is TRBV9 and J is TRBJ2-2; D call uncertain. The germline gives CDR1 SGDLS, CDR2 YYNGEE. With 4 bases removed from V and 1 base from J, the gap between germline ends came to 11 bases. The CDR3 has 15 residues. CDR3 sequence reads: CASSPYGLNTGELFF. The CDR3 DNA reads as TGTGCCAGCAGCCCTTATGGGCTGAACACCGGGGAGCTGTTTTTT.

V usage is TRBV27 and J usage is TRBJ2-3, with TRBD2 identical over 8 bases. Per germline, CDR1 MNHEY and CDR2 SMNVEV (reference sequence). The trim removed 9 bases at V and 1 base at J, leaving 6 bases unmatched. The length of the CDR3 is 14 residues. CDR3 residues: CASPGGRRTDTQYF. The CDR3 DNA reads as TGTGCCAGTCCGGGGGGGCGCCGCACAGATACGCAGTATTTT.

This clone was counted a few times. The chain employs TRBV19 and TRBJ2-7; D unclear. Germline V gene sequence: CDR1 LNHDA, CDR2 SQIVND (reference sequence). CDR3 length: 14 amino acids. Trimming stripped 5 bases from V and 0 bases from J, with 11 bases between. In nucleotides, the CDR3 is TGTGCCAGTAGTCCCCGGGCGAGCTCCTACGAGCAGTACTTC. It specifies CASSPRASSYEQYF.

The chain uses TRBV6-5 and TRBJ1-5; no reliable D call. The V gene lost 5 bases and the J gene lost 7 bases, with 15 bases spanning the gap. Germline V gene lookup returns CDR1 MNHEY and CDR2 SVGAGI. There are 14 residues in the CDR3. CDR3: CASSAWGFGQPQHF. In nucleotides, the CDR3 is TGTGCCAGCAGTGCTTGGGGTTTCGGGCAGCCCCAGCATTTT.

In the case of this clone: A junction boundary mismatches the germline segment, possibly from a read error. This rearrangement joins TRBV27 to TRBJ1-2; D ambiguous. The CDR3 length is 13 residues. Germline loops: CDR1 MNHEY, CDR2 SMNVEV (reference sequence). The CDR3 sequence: CASSFNSLYSYTF. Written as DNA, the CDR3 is TGTGCCAGCAGTTTCAACAGCCTCTATAGCTACACCTTC.

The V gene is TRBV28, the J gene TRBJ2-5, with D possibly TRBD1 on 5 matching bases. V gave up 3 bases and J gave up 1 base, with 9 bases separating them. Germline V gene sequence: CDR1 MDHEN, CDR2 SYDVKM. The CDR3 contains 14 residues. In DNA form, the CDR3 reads TGTGCCAGCAGTTTGTGGCAGGGCCAAGAGACCCAGTACTTC. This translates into CASSLWQGQETQYF.

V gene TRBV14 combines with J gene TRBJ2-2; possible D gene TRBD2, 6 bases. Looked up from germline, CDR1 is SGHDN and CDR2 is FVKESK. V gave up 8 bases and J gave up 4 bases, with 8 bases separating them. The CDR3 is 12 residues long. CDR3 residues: CASDGGTGELFF. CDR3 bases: TGTGCCAGCGACGGGGGCACCGGGGAGCTGTTTTTT.